These 30 T cell receptor beta chains came from one sample sequenced in a study of CD8+CD57+ T cells in acquired aplastic anemia. Researchers used genomic DNA as the template to profile TCR beta VDJ and CDR3. Each CDR3 protein gets one entry after TCRdb re-called the reads with MiXCR. The table includes about 160,000 distinct CDR3 sequences, around 48% detected once. CD8+CD57+ cell expansion, shown by flow cytometry, had occurred in the patients selected for sequencing. Source material: sorted CD4+, CD8+, or CD8+CD57+ T cells (not recorded which) from PBMCs. These receptors all stem from a human donor with aplastic anemia.

The chain carries TRBV29-1 and TRBJ2-7; D not certain. The length of the CDR3 is 13 residues. Germline lookup yields CDR1 SQVTM and CDR2 ANQGSEA. V lost 3 bases and J lost 2, with 11 bases in between. The CDR3 spells CSVEDERTYEQYF. DNA for the CDR3: TGCAGCGTTGAGGACGAGCGAACCTACGAGCAGTACTTC.

This clonotype came up many times. The rearrangement links TRBV19 to TRBJ1-1; D is unclear. CDR1 and CDR2 (germline): LNHDA, SQIVND (reference sequence). CDR3 length: 16 residues. V gave up 0 bases and J gave up 1 base, with 12 bases separating them. CDR3 region: CASSIDLYEGNTEAFF. The CDR3 nucleotides read TGTGCCAGTAGTATAGATCTATATGAGGGGAACACTGAAGCTTTCTTT.

This clonotype was observed many times. The gene calls are TRBV14 and TRBJ2-7, with D maybe TRBD2 (5 bases). The CDR3 loop spans 14 amino acids. Germline assignment: CDR1 SGHDN and CDR2 FVKESK. The CDR3 region has the DNA TGTGCTAATACTCCTCGGCTAGCCGGTTGCGAGCAGTACTTC. The encoded protein is CANTPRLAGCEQYF. The entire variable domain, with the rest obtained from reference TRBV14 and TRBJ2-7, is as follows: EAGVTQFPSHSVIEKGQTVTLRCDPISGHDNLYWYRRVMGKEIKFLLHFVKESKQDESGMPNNRFLAERTGGTYSTLKVQPAELEDSGVYFCANTPRLAGCEQYFGPGTRLTVT.

This chain joins TRBV11-2 and TRBJ2-7; D remains unclear. Trimming left V 4 bases short and J 0 bases short, with 10 bases between. CDR3 length equals 14 residues. The germline V gene has CDR1 SGHAT and CDR2 FQNNGV. The CDR3 loop is CASSSGDSSYEQYF. The CDR3 nucleotides are TGTGCCAGCAGCTCCGGTGATAGCTCCTACGAGCAGTACTTC.

The chain links TRBV11-2 to TRBJ2-7; D unresolved. The V and J ends lost 0 bases and 0 bases respectively, with 9 bases between them. Germline-derived CDR1 and CDR2 are SGHAT and FQNNGV. The CDR3 runs to 15 residues. In nucleotides, the CDR3 is TGTGCCAGCAGCTTAGAACCGCATACCTCCTACGAGCAGTACTTC. It specifies CASSLEPHTSYEQYF.

There are many counts of this clonotype. CDR3 bases: TGTGCCAGCAGCCTCCGGGACAGCAGATCCTATGGCTACACCTTC. It yields the protein CASSLRDSRSYGYTF. V is TRBV5-6 and J is TRBJ1-2; 7 bases match TRBD1. Germline lookup yields CDR1 SGHDT and CDR2 YYEEEE. The junction had 10 bases not matched to a gene; V was cut back by 4 bases and J by 4 bases. The CDR3 consists of 15 residues. Combining the CDR3 with reference TRBV5-6 and TRBJ1-2 gives the whole variable domain DAGVTQSPTHLIKTRGQQVTLRCSPKSGHDTVSWYQQALGQGPQFIFQYYEEEERQRGNFPDRFSGHQFPNYSSELNVNALLLGDSALYLCASSLRDSRSYGYTFGSGTRLTVV.

This clonotype was recorded at least ten times. This sequence joins TRBV25-1 and TRBJ1-4; tentative D call: TRBD1 (5 bases). Trimming cost V 4 bases and J 0 bases, with 9 bases left between them. The CDR3 extends over 15 amino acids. CDR1 and CDR2 from the germline V gene are MGHDK and SYGVNS. DNA for the CDR3: TGTGCCAGCAGTGCGTTAGGGGCAACTAATGAAAAACTGTTTTTT. Translated: CASSALGATNEKLFF. Full variable domain (rest looked up from reference TRBV25-1 and TRBJ1-4): EADIYQTPRYLVIGTGKKITLECSQTMGHDKMYWYQQDPGMELHLIHYSYGVNSTEKGDLSSESTVSRIRTEHFPLTLESARPSHTSQYLCASSALGATNEKLFFGSGTQLSVL.

This chain connects TRBV3-1 to TRBJ1-3; D is uncertain. V lost 1 base and J lost 8, with 12 bases in between. This CDR3 has 14 residues. CDR1 and CDR2 from the germline V gene are LGHDT and YNNKEL (reference sequence). DNA of the CDR3: TGTGCCAGCAGCCAAGTTACACTAGGTGACACCATATATTTT. Translated, it gives CASSQVTLGDTIYF. The full variable domain, with the rest looked up from reference TRBV3-1 and TRBJ1-3, is DTAVSQTPKYLVTQMGNDKSIKCEQNLGHDTMYWYKQDSKKFLKIMFSYNNKELIINETVPNRFSPKSPDKAHLNLHINSLELGDSAVYFCASSQVTLGDTIYFGEGSWLTVV.

Regarding this clonotype: A clone one base away is much larger, so this may be a read error. The V call is TRBV14, the J call TRBJ2-1, with D unclear. Germline-derived CDR1 and CDR2 are SGHDN and FVKESK. The length of the CDR3 is 11 residues. CDR3 amino acids: CASSQANERFF. The CDR3 DNA sequence: TGTGCCAGCAGCCAAGCCAATGAGCGGTTCTTC.

V gene TRBV20-1 combines with J gene TRBJ2-5, with 8 bases matching TRBD1. Germline values: CDR1 DFQATT, CDR2 SNEGSKA (reference sequence). The V segment lost 7 bases and the J segment 2 bases; nucleotides outside the gene matches: 3. The CDR3 is made up of 12 amino acids. CDR3: CSGGDRQETQYF. CDR3 bases: TGCAGTGGGGGGGACAGGCAAGAGACCCAGTACTTC.

This chain uses TRBV19 with TRBJ2-7, with D possibly matching TRBD1 (6 bases). V was shortened by 3 bases and J by 2 bases, with 17 bases between the two germline ends. The CDR3 is 16 amino acids. Germline V CDR1 and CDR2: LNHDA, SQIVND (reference sequence). The CDR3 is CASSIQGQGTPYEQYF. DNA of the CDR3: TGTGCCAGTAGTATTCAGGGGCAGGGAACCCCCTACGAGCAGTACTTC. The full variable domain, with the rest looked up from reference TRBV19 and TRBJ2-7, is DGGITQSPKYLFRKEGQNVTLSCEQNLNHDAMYWYRQDPGQGLRLIYYSQIVNDFQKGDIAEGYSVSREKKESFPLTVTSAQKNPTAFYLCASSIQGQGTPYEQYFGPGTRLTVT.

There are many counts of this clonotype. The rearrangement uses TRBV15 and TRBJ2-1; 10 nucleotides line up with TRBD2. The CDR3 runs to 17 residues. V gave up 0 bases and J gave up 9 bases; unmatched junction bases: 11. CDR1 and CDR2 from the germline V gene are LNHNV and YYDKDF (reference sequence). This CDR3 is CATSRDRASGSRPEQFF. In DNA, the CDR3 is TGTGCCACCAGCAGAGATCGTGCTAGCGGGAGTCGGCCTGAGCAGTTCTTC. Based on the CDR3 plus reference TRBV15 and TRBJ2-1, the full variable domain is DAMVIQNPRYQVTQFGKPVTLSCSQTLNHNVMYWYQQKSSQAPKLLFHYYDKDFNNEADTPDNFQSRRPNTSFCFLDIRSPGLGDTAMYLCATSRDRASGSRPEQFFGPGTRLTVL.

This clonotype was observed once. The chain couples TRBV20-1 to TRBJ2-7, with D maybe TRBD2 (7 bases). The V end was cut by 0 bases, the J end by 2 bases, with 20 bases between. CDR1 is DFQATT and CDR2 is SNEGSKA in the germline V gene (reference sequence). The CDR3 consists of 17 residues. The CDR3 here is CSARDRTAGPVPYEQYF. The CDR3 region has the DNA TGCAGTGCTAGAGATCGGACAGCGGGGCCGGTCCCCTACGAGCAGTACTTC.

The V and J genes are TRBV19 and TRBJ2-7; D is perhaps TRBD1 or TRBD2 (5 bases each). Germline CDR1 is LNHDA and CDR2 is SQIVND (reference sequence). The V gene lost 5 bases and the J gene lost 0 bases, with 11 bases spanning the gap. This CDR3 region has 14 residues. The CDR3 protein is CASSGRDHSYEQYF. The CDR3 bases are TGTGCCAGTAGTGGAAGGGACCACTCCTACGAGCAGTACTTC.

About this clonotype itself: The junction differs from germline at one of its ends, possibly a read error. This chain joins TRBV7-8 and TRBJ1-1, with unresolved D. The CDR3 length is 12 residues. CDR1 and CDR2 from the germline V gene are SGHVS and FQNEAQ. CDR3 protein: CASSLTETESFF. CDR3 sequence (DNA): TGTGCCAGCAGCCTCACAGAGACTGAATCTTTCTTT.

The CDR3 DNA reads TGTGCTAGTGGTCCAGGGATCCCAGATACGCAGTATTTT. This gives the protein CASGPGIPDTQYF. The genes are TRBV12-5 and TRBJ2-3, with a tentative D call TRBD1 (5 bases). This CDR3 contains 13 residues. The germline CDR1 and CDR2 sequences are LGHNT and FRNRAP. V shed 5 bases and J shed 4 bases, with 10 bases lying between them.

The gene calls are TRBV10-2 and TRBJ1-5; no definite D call. Trimming pared 2 bases from V and 6 bases from J, leaving 5 bases between. In germline, CDR1 is WSHSY, CDR2 SAAADI. The CDR3 is 12 amino acids. CDR3 region: CASSELSQPQHF. The DNA of the CDR3 is TGCGCCAGCAGTGAGCTGTCTCAGCCCCAGCATTTT.

The chain links TRBV10-2 to TRBJ2-7; no firm D call. The V gene lost 4 bases and the J gene lost 3 bases, with 7 bases spanning the gap. The germline V gene encodes CDR1 WSHSY and CDR2 SAAADI. The CDR3 is 12 amino acids. CDR3 sequence (DNA): TGCGCCAGCAGTGTTGGTCGCTACGAGCAGTACTTC. It codes for CASSVGRYEQYF.

The rearrangement links TRBV9 to TRBJ1-4, with 7 positions matching TRBD1. J lost 1 base, V lost 2 bases, and 5 bases had no gene match. Germline values: CDR1 SGDLS, CDR2 YYNGEE. The CDR3 is 16 residues long. CDR3 DNA sequence: TGTGCCAGCAGCGTCGGGACAGCGGAAACTAATGAAAAACTGTTTTTT. As protein: CASSVGTAETNEKLFF.

This clonotype was observed a few times. A much bigger clone sits one base away, suggesting this may be a read error. The V gene is TRBV5-1, the J gene TRBJ2-7, with a tentative D call TRBD1 (5 bases). Deletions cut 4 bases from V and 9 bases from J, with 23 bases between. This CDR3 is 15 amino acids long. Germline V gene data show CDR1 as SGHRS and CDR2 as YFSETQ. The CDR3 region has the DNA TGCGCCAGCAGCCTAAAGGCAGGGTTTTCGGGCGGGCAGTACTTC. This gives the protein CASSLKAGFSGGQYF.

This clonotype was observed at least ten times. This sequence joins TRBV28 and TRBJ2-1, with D maybe TRBD1 (5 bases). V was clipped by 7 bases and J by 8 bases, with 12 bases between them. CDR1 is MDHEN, CDR2 SYDVKM, per germline. The CDR3 extends over 12 amino acids. CDR3 in amino acids: CASTGNVHEQFF. As DNA, the CDR3 is TGTGCCAGCACAGGGAACGTCCATGAGCAGTTCTTC.

In this sample, this clonotype turned up once. This chain joins TRBV24-1 and TRBJ1-5; D call uncertain. V was cut by 4 bases and J by 3 bases, with 9 bases left in between. The V gene's germline CDR1 is KGHDR and CDR2 SFDVKD. This CDR3 is 14 amino acids long. CDR3 sequence (DNA): TGTGCCACCAGTGACTTCTTGCACAATCAGCCCCAGCATTTT. Its translation is CATSDFLHNQPQHF.

The chain carries TRBV24-1 and TRBJ2-2; D gene unclear. V lost 4 bases, J lost 5 bases, and 7 bases lay in between. The CDR3 has 13 amino acids. In germline, CDR1 is KGHDR, CDR2 SFDVKD. CDR3: CATSEWKTGELFF. DNA for the CDR3: TGTGCCACCAGTGAGTGGAAAACCGGGGAGCTGTTTTTT.

Many counts were recorded for this clonotype. This chain links TRBV4-1 with TRBJ1-5; D possibly corresponds to TRBD1 (6 bases). Trimming cost V 0 bases and J 0 bases, with 12 bases left between them. Looked up from germline, CDR1 is MGHRA and CDR2 is YSYEKL. The CDR3 contains 17 residues. The DNA of the CDR3 is TGCGCCAGCAGCCAAGAAGCGACAGGTGTTAGCAATCAGCCCCAGCATTTT. As protein: CASSQEATGVSNQPQHF.

The rearrangement joins TRBV2 to TRBJ2-3; D unclear. Trimming left V 2 bases short and J 0 bases short, with 9 bases between. The germline CDR1 and CDR2 sequences are SNHLY and FYNNEI. The CDR3 sequence is 15 residues long. CDR3 sequence reads: CASSEKLLSTDTQYF. DNA of the CDR3: TGTGCCAGCAGTGAAAAATTGCTTAGCACAGATACGCAGTATTTT. Full variable domain (rest looked up from reference TRBV2 and TRBJ2-3): EPEVTQTPSHQVTQMGQEVILRCVPISNHLYFYWYRQILGQKVEFLVSFYNNEISEKSEIFDDQFSVERPDGSNFTLKIRSTKLEDSAMYFCASSEKLLSTDTQYFGPGTRLTVL.

The V and J genes are TRBV20-1 and TRBJ2-1; TRBD1 might be the D (6 bases). Germline-derived CDR1 and CDR2 are DFQATT and SNEGSKA (reference sequence). This CDR3 has 12 amino acids. V dropped 6 bases and J dropped 10 bases, with 16 bases sitting between them. The CDR3 DNA reads as TGCAGTGCCCACTGGCGGCAGGGGGAGCAGTTCTTC. Translating it yields CSAHWRQGEQFF.

The sample holds many counts of this clonotype. The J gene is TRBJ1-5, the V gene TRBV11-1; the D is unclear. Germline V CDR1 and CDR2: SGHAT, FQDESV (reference sequence). V lost 3 bases to trimming and J lost 8 bases, with 17 bases between them. There are 15 residues in the CDR3. CDR3 sequence (DNA): TGTGCCAGCAGCTTTGGTTCCTATCAGAGGGAGCCCCAGCATTTT. Protein sequence: CASSFGSYQREPQHF.

For this clonotype: A clone one base away is much larger, so this may be a read error. The chain employs TRBV10-3 and TRBJ2-2, with D perhaps TRBD2 (5 bases). The CDR3 has 14 amino acids. The V gene's germline CDR1 is ENHRY and CDR2 SYGVKD. Here the CDR3 DNA reads TGTGCCAGCAGAACTCTTCGAGGAGCCGGGGAGCTGCTTTTT. It translates to CASRTLRGAGELLF.

The sample holds many counts of this clonotype. The chain has TRBV3-1 and TRBJ2-3; the D gene is possibly TRBD2 (6 bases). This CDR3 contains 15 residues. CDR1 and CDR2 from the germline V gene are LGHDT and YNNKEL (reference sequence). V shed 1 base and J shed 2 bases, with 10 bases lying between them. The CDR3 DNA sequence: TGTGCCAGCAGCCAAGCCGGAGGGTACACAGATACGCAGTATTTT. It is translated as CASSQAGGYTDTQYF.

By share, this clonotype ranks as medium-sized. The rearrangement uses TRBV20-1 and TRBJ2-1; a possible D gene is TRBD2 (5 bases). This CDR3 spans 14 amino acids. The germline V and J ends were trimmed by 4 bases and 3 bases, with 13 bases remaining between them. Germline V gene lookup returns CDR1 DFQATT and CDR2 SNEGSKA (reference sequence). Here the CDR3 DNA reads TGCAGTGCTATGTTGGGCGAGGGCTACAATGAGCAGTTCTTC. Translated: CSAMLGEGYNEQFF.